This T cell receptor beta chain was retrieved from a study of cytomegalovirus exposure and HLA in healthy donors. Study-wide results and limits: About 87% or about 30% of the time was how often most TCR beta V segments were productive, according to an earlier analysis. After further analysis at a later stage, some 15,000 TCR beta sequences were associated with HLA alleles at 0.05 false discovery rate. Some segments of the V type, notably TRBV6-2 and TRBV6-3, were excluded as indistinguishable.

The CDR3 consists of 17 residues. Germline CDR1 reads MNHEY; CDR2 reads SMNVEV (reference sequence). The V gene end was trimmed by 2 bases and the J gene end by 2 bases; junction bases not matched to a gene: 8. On this clone: Its antigen remains unidentified.

13 Jbeta primers and 60 Vbeta primers were used for the PCR. Produced via immunoSEQ multiplex PCR; TCRdb's table is partial and in-frame only. This table has roughly 190,000 clones, over 80% appearing once. The sequencing sample was made of PBMCs. This chain links TRBV27 with TRBJ2-7, with TRBD2 matching over 11 bases. The sequence was collected from a man aged 35-49 years in good health and CMV-seropositive. The CDR3 coding sequence is TGTGCCAGCAGTTTACAAGGTCTAGCGGGGGGTCCCTACGAGCAGTACTTC. This sequence encodes CASSLQGLAGGPYEQYF.